Below, 12 T cell receptor beta chains from the same sample are listed, as sequenced in a study of CD8+ T cells in alopecia areata. RNA was isolated and reverse transcribed to cDNA, the sequencing template. Sequenced by immunoSEQ multiplex PCR; TCRdb stores in-frame clones only, minus some. The sample yields 100,000 to 150,000 clones, about 46% seen once. This specimen consisted of CD8+ T cells sorted from blood, obtained at week 0. These receptor sequences come from a human donor with alopecia areata.

The chain uses TRBV27 and TRBJ1-2; D perhaps matches TRBD1 (5 bases). This CDR3 comprises 13 residues. With 9 bases removed from V and 3 bases from J, the gap between germline ends came to 14 bases. Looked up from germline, CDR1 is MNHEY and CDR2 is SMNVEV (reference sequence). In DNA, the CDR3 is TGTGCCAGTCGCGGGGGGGGAGACTATGGCTACACCTTC. It specifies CASRGGGDYGYTF.

The CDR3 sequence: CASSLGHRAYGYTF. CDR3 coding DNA: TGTGCCAGCAGCTTAGGGCACAGGGCCTATGGCTACACCTTC. The chain couples TRBV13 to TRBJ1-2; possible D gene TRBD1, 6 bases. The CDR3 totals 14 residues. In germline, CDR1 is PRHDT, CDR2 FYEKMQ (reference sequence). V shed 0 bases and J shed 4 bases, with 9 bases lying between them.

This clone was seen only a few times. This probably arose from a read error, given a far larger clone one base away. V is TRBV10-3 and J is TRBJ2-3; the match to TRBD2 covers 10 bases. Germline lookup yields CDR1 ENHRY and CDR2 SYGVKD. This CDR3 comprises 15 residues. CDR3: CASSEASGGADTQYF. DNA for the CDR3: TGTGCCAGCAGTGAAGCTAGCGGGGGCGCCGATACGCAGTATTTT.

This clone was counted a few times. The chain joins TRBV4-3 to TRBJ2-2; D may be TRBD1 (5 bases). The CDR3 covers 15 residues. Germline CDR1 and CDR2: LGHNA and YSLEER. V dropped 2 bases and J dropped 5 bases, with 12 bases sitting between them. CDR3 DNA: TGCGCCAGCAGCCAATATCTTAGGGGAACCGGGGAGCTGTTTTTT. Its protein is CASSQYLRGTGELFF.

V gene TRBV13 combines with J gene TRBJ2-7; 7 bases match TRBD1. Germline CDR1 and CDR2: PRHDT and FYEKMQ (reference sequence). Trimming removed 5 bases from V and 5 bases from J; junction bases left unmatched: 9. The CDR3 has 14 residues. The CDR3 loop is CASSIDRDPHEQYF. For the CDR3, the DNA is TGTGCCAGCAGCATCGACAGGGATCCCCACGAGCAGTACTTC.

The sample holds many counts of this clone. The chain joins TRBV6-6 to TRBJ2-3, with D unclear. Per the germline V gene, CDR1 is MNHNY and CDR2 is SVGAGI (reference sequence). This CDR3 is 15 amino acids long. V lost 4 bases, J lost 0 bases, and 11 bases lay in between. The CDR3, as DNA: TGTGCCAGCAGTTTTGTGGCAGCTAGCACAGATACGCAGTATTTT. Translating it yields CASSFVAASTDTQYF.

V is TRBV9 and J is TRBJ2-2; the D is unclear. The germline V and J ends were trimmed by 4 bases and 6 bases, with 7 bases remaining between them. This CDR3 spans 12 amino acids. Germline V gene sequence: CDR1 SGDLS, CDR2 YYNGEE. DNA for the CDR3: TGTGCCAGCAGCCTCGACCCCGGGGAGCTGTTTTTT. Its protein product is CASSLDPGELFF.

V and J are TRBV30 and TRBJ2-7, with 10 bases lining up with TRBD1. Germline V gives CDR1 GTSNPN, CDR2 SVGIG (reference sequence). This CDR3 has 13 residues. The V and J ends lost 2 bases and 6 bases, in that order; junction bases with no gene match: 4. The CDR3 DNA is TGTGCCTGGAGTACCGGGACAGGGGTCGAGCAGTACTTC. Translation gives CAWSTGTGVEQYF.

This clone was seen only a few times. The rearrangement joins TRBV7-6 to TRBJ1-5; tentative D call: TRBD1 (5 bases). The V gene lost 1 base and the J gene lost 5 bases, with 15 bases spanning the gap. The CDR3 spans 16 residues. Germline assignment: CDR1 SGHVS and CDR2 FNYEAQ. The DNA of the CDR3 is TGTGCCAGCAGCTTAGTCCATCAGGGCATTTATCAGCCCCAGCATTTT. Translating gives CASSLVHQGIYQPQHF.

The genes are TRBV4-1 and TRBJ1-5; D gene uncertain. V dropped 0 bases and J dropped 7 bases, with 13 bases sitting between them. The germline gives CDR1 MGHRA, CDR2 YSYEKL. This CDR3 region has 15 residues. The CDR3 DNA is TGCGCCAGCAGCCAAGATCCGGGGTCGGGGCAGCCCCAGCATTTT. This sequence encodes CASSQDPGSGQPQHF.

There are a few counts of this clone. This chain uses TRBV11-2 with TRBJ1-5, with D maybe TRBD1 (5 bases). The CDR3 has 15 amino acids. V lost 0 bases to trimming and J lost 1 base, with 7 bases between them. The germline CDR1 and CDR2 sequences are SGHAT and FQNNGV. CDR3 residues: CASSLDWGSNQPQHF. CDR3 sequence (DNA): TGTGCCAGCAGCTTAGATTGGGGGAGCAATCAGCCCCAGCATTTT.

This chain joins TRBV29-1 and TRBJ1-2, with a possible D match to TRBD1 (5 bases). In germline, CDR1 is SQVTM, CDR2 ANQGSEA. The CDR3 extends over 12 amino acids. V lost 0 bases to trimming and J lost 8 bases, with 10 bases between them. In DNA form, the CDR3 reads TGCAGCGTTGAAGAGACAGAACAGGGCTACACCTTC. It specifies CSVEETEQGYTF.